This T cell receptor beta chain originates from a study of blood T cells in healthy people across ages (dated by TCRdb to the mid-2010s). For the wider study: In model experiments, template switching captured about one uniquely barcoded TCR beta cDNA molecule for every two T cells. The study measured age-related changes in TCR beta repertoire diversity using deep sequencing normalized with unique cDNA molecular identifiers. Four age groups were formed from the donors: young (average about 16 years), middle-aged (approximately 41), aged (under 70) and long-lived (less than 85). Donors of different ages were randomly distributed across sequencing lanes to avoid experimental bias. The study analyzed two additional independent replicas of 1 million unique cDNA reads from the same blood draw for two donors, one aged 18 to 29 and one aged 80 or older. Paper-wide results and their limitations: Compared with the aged group, the long-lived group had more naive CD4+ T cells, fewer expanded clones and increased TCR diversity, a pattern suggesting age selection. There was a strong correlation between observed TCR beta diversity and the percentage of naive T cells measured by flow cytometry. Donor CMV infection status was unknown, potentially confounding age-related changes in expanded clonotypes. Since profiling was done on bulk unsorted PBMCs, naive and antigen-experienced compartments could not be conclusively compared. Estimates of total diversity based on one million sequenced T cells were considered lower bounds and underestimates. As age increased, observed TCR beta diversity per million T cells dropped in a roughly linear way, and a significant reduction was already evident by age around 41.

The donors were under 40 Caucasian individuals from Russia, aged about 6 to 95 years, who were systemically healthy. Approximately 9.3 milliliters of peripheral blood were drawn from each donor into EDTA-treated Vacutainer tubes. PBMCs were isolated by Ficoll-Paque density-gradient centrifugation, with at least 6 million obtained per sample. Trizol reagent was used to extract total RNA from PBMCs, with at least 6 micrograms per sample. Naive CD45RAhigh/CD27high T cell percentages were measured by flow cytometry on a PBMC aliquot from every donor. Via the germline V gene, CDR1 is KGHSH and CDR2 LQKENI. CDR3 length: 15 amino acids, cysteine to phenylalanine. This entry keeps only the CDR3 DNA: 45 bases, framed from base 1. This clonotype occurred a few times. The target of this receptor is not known. Base qualities are not provided; no much larger clone lies one nucleotide away. Receptors were amplified or captured by 5' RACE. TCRdb lists the instrument as Illumina HiSeq 2500. A second PCR of about 7 to 12 cycles was performed with a sample-barcoded 5' primer and a J-beta primer mix. A unique molecular identifier was introduced onto each TCR beta cDNA molecule by a template-switch 5' adaptor carrying 12 random nucleotides. Each sample yielded at least 2.5 million CDR3-containing paired-end reads. All of the RNA was converted into first-strand cDNA using the Mint cDNA synthesis kit, with a TRBC-specific oligonucleotide serving as the primer. After uracil-DNA glycosylase treatment, a first 18-cycle PCR used universal primers M1SS and BC2_uni_R on all cDNA. Turning to the authors' computational methods: Normalization of each sample was performed by random selection of 1 million high-quality reads, each carrying a distinct molecular identifier. Instead of being binned into consensus sequences, reads with shared molecular identifiers were discarded. MiTCR, run with a Q25 quality threshold and the strictest error-elimination algorithm, handled CDR3 identification, clonotype clustering and error correction. A nonparametric unseen species model using Euler transformation provided a lower-bound estimate of total TCR beta diversity. TCRdb reprocessed the public reads (quality trimming at Q25 with fastp, clone calling with MiXCR) and kept in-frame beta chains. Rows are combined by CDR3 protein, so each entry shows the most common genes and DNA. For this entry, the V and J calls and clone size follow TCRdb and not the study's own pipeline. A total of approximately 800,000 distinct CDR3 sequences appear in this sample, 58% of them only once. Clones ranked in the top ten supply about 20% of the sample.

This clonotype originated in a man younger than 45 in good health. The sample consisted of blood. Recombination linked TRBV18 to TRBJ2-5, and 9 junction bases match TRBD1. TRBJ2-7 matches the DNA end more closely, so the J call is doubtful. The CDR3 protein sequence reads: CASSPGTGNPYEQYF. In nucleotides, the sequence is TGTGCCAGCTCACCTGGGACAGGGAATCCCTACGAGCAGTACTTC.